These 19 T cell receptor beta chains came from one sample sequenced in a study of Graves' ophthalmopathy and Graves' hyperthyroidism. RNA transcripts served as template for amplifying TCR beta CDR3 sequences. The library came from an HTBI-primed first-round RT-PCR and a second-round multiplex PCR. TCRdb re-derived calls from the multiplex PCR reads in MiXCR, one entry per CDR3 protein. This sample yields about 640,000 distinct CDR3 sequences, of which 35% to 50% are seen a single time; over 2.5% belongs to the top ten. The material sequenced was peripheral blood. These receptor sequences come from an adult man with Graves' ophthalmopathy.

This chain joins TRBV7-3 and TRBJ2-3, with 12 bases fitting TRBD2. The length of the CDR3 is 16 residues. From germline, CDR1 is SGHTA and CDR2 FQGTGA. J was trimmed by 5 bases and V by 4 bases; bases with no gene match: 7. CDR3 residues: CASSSRLAGAGDTQYF. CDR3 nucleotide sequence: TGTGCCAGCAGCTCTAGACTAGCGGGAGCGGGAGATACGCAGTATTTT.

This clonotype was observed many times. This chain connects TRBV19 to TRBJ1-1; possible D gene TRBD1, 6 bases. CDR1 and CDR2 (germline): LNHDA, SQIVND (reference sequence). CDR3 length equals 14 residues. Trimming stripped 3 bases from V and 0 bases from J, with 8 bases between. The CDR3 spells CASSMDRLNTEAFF. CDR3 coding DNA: TGTGCCAGTAGTATGGACAGACTGAACACTGAAGCTTTCTTT.

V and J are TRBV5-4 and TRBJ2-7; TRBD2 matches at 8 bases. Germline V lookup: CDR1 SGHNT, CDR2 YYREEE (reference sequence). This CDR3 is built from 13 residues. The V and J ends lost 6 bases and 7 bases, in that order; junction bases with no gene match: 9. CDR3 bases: TGTGCCAGCAAACCCTCGGGGGGGGTTGAGCAGTACTTC. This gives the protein CASKPSGGVEQYF.

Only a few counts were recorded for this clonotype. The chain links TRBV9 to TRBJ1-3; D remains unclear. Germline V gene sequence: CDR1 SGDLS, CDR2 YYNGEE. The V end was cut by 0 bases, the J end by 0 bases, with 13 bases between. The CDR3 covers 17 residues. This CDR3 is CASSVGGGIRSGNTIYF. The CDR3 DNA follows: TGTGCCAGCAGCGTAGGAGGCGGGATCCGCTCTGGAAACACCATATATTTT.

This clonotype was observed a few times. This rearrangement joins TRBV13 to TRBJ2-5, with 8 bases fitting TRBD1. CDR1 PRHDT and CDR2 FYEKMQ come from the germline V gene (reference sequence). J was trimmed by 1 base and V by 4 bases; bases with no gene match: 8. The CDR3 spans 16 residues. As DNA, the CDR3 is TGTGCCAGCAGCTCAGGCCTAGGGACAGGCCAAGAGACCCAGTACTTC. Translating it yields CASSSGLGTGQETQYF.

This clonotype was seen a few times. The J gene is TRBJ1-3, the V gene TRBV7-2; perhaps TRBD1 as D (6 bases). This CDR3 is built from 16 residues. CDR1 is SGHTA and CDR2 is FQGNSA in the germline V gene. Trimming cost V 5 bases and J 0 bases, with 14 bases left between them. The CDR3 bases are TGTGCCAGCAGCGCTAGACAGGTGAACTCTGGAAACACCATATATTTT. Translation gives CASSARQVNSGNTIYF.

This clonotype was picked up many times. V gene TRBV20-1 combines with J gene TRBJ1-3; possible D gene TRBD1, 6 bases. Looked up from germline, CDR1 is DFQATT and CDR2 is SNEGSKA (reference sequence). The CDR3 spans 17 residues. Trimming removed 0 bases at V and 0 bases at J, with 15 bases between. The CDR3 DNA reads TGCAGTGCTAGAGATGCCAAGGGGGACCACTCTGGAAACACCATATATTTT. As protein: CSARDAKGDHSGNTIYF.

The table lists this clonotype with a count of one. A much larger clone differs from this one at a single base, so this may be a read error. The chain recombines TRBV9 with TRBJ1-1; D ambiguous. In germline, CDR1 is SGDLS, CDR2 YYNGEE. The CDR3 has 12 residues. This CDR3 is CAGSPPAGGAFF. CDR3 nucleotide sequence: TGTGCCGGCAGCCCACCCGCAGGCGGGGCTTTCTTT.

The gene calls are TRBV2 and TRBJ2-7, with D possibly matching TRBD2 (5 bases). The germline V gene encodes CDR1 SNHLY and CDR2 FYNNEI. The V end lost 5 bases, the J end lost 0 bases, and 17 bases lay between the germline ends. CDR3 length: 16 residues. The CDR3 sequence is CASSTRARRTSYEQYF. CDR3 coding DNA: TGTGCCAGCAGTACCCGGGCCCGGAGGACCTCCTACGAGCAGTACTTC.

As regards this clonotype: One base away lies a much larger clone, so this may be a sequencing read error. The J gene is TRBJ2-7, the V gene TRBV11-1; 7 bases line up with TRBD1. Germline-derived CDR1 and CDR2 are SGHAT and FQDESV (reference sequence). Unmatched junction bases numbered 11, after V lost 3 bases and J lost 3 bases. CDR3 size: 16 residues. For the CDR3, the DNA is TGTGCCAGCAGCTTCGAGGCAGGGGGAAGGATCTACGAGCAGTACTTC. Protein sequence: CASSFEAGGRIYEQYF.

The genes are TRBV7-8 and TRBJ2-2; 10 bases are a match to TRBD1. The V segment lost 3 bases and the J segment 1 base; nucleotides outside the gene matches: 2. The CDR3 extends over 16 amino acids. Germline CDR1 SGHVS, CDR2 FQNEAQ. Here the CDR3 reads CASSLRTGGNTGELFF. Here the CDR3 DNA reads TGTGCCAGCAGCTTGAGGACAGGGGGGAACACCGGGGAGCTGTTTTTT. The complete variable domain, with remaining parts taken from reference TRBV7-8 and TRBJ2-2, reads GAGVSQSPRYKVAKRGQDVALRCDPISGHVSLFWYQQALGQGPEFLTYFQNEAQLDKSGLPSDRFFAERPEGSVSTLKIQRTQQEDSAVYLCASSLRTGGNTGELFFGEGSRLTVL.

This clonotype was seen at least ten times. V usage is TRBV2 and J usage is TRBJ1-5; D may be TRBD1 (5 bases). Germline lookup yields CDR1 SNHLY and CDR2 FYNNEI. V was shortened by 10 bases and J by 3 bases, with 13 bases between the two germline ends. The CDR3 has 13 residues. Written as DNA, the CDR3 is TGTGCCACCCAGCGGGGCTTCAATCAGCCCCAGCATTTT. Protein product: CATQRGFNQPQHF.

The CDR3 region is CASSLDEVYTQYF. CDR3 sequence (DNA): TGTGCCAGCAGCTTAGATGAGGTGTATACGCAGTATTTT. The chain carries TRBV11-2 and TRBJ2-3; D gene ambiguous. V was trimmed by 0 bases and J by 7 bases, leaving 8 bases between them. This CDR3 spans 13 amino acids. Germline assignment: CDR1 SGHAT and CDR2 FQNNGV.

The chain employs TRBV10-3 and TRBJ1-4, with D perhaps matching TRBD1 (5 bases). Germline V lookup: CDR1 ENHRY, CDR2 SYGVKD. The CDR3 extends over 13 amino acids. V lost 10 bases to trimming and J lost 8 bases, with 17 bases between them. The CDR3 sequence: CASSSGTLEKLFF. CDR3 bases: TGTGCCAGCAGCTCCGGGACCCTCGAAAAACTGTTTTTT.

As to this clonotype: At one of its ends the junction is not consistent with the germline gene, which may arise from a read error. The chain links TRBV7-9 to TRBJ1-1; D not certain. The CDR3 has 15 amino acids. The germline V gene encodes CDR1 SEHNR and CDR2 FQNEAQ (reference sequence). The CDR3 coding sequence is TGTGCCAACAGCTTGGCCCATTCCGAGAGGGCTGAAGCTTTCTTT. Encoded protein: CANSLAHSERAEAFF.

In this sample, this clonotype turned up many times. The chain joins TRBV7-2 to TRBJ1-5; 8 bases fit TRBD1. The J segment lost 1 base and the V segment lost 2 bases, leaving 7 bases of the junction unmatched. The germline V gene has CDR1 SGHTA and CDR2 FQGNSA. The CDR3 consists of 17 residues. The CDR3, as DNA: TGTGCCAGCAGCTTAACCGGGACAGGCTTAAGCAATCAGCCCCAGCATTTT. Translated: CASSLTGTGLSNQPQHF.

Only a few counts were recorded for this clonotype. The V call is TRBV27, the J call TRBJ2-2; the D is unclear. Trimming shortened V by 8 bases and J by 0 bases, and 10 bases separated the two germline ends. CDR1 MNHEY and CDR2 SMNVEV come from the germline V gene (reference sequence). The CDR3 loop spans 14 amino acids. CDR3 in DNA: TGTGCCAGCCGCGACTGGACGAACACCGGGGAGCTGTTTTTT. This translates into CASRDWTNTGELFF.

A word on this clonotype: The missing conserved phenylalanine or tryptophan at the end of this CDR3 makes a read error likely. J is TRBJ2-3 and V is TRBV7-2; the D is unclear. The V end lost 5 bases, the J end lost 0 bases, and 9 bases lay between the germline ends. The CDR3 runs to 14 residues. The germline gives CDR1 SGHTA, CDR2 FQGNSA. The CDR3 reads CASSPGLSTDTQYV. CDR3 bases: TGTGCCAGCAGCCCCGGGTTGAGCACAGATACGCAGTATGTT.

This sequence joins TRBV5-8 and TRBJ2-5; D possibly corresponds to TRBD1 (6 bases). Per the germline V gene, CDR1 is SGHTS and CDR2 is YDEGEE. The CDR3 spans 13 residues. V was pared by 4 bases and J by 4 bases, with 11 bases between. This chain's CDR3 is CASSLRDTETQYF. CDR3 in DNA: TGTGCCAGCAGCCTCCGGGACACAGAGACCCAGTACTTC.